The 16 T cell receptor beta chains given below trace back to one sample, sequenced in a study of cytotoxic CD8 clonotypes in ibrutinib-treated CLL. Assay used: immunoSEQ multiplex PCR; TCRdb lists only in-frame clones, some missing. The profile covers approximately 42,000 clones, with approximately 70% appearing a single time and approximately 13% taken by the ten largest. Sequencing was performed on PBMCs, taken after 12 months of ibrutinib treatment. The receptor set was obtained from a human donor with chronic lymphocytic leukemia.

This clone was seen a handful of times. This sequence joins TRBV5-4 and TRBJ1-4; TRBD1 might be the D (6 bases). The CDR3 length is 13 residues. Germline V gene sequence: CDR1 SGHNT, CDR2 YYREEE (reference sequence). Deletions cut 10 bases from V and 8 bases from J, with 18 bases between. The CDR3 reads CAYLGGAEEKLFF. The CDR3 nucleotides are TGTGCCTACTTGGGGGGGGCGGAAGAAAAACTGTTTTTT. The whole variable domain, remainder taken from reference TRBV5-4 and TRBJ1-4, is ETGVTQSPTHLIKTRGQQVTLRCSSQSGHNTVSWYQQALGQGPQFIFQYYREEENGRGNFPPRFSGLQFPNYSSELNVNALELDDSALYLCAYLGGAEEKLFFGSGTQLSVL.

This chain uses TRBV25-1 with TRBJ1-2; tentatively, D is TRBD1 (5 bases). The length of the CDR3 is 14 residues. From germline, CDR1 is MGHDK and CDR2 SYGVNS. Trimming shortened V by 4 bases and J by 2 bases, and 11 bases separated the two germline ends. The CDR3, as DNA: TGTGCCAGCAGTGGGATGACAGAAAACTATGGCTACACCTTC. Translating gives CASSGMTENYGYTF.

J is TRBJ2-2 and V is TRBV5-4; D call uncertain. Trimming pared 4 bases from V and 4 bases from J, leaving 2 bases between. The CDR3 length is 11 residues. CDR1 is SGHNT, CDR2 YYREEE, per germline (reference sequence). The CDR3 coding sequence is TGTGCCAGCAGCACCACCGGGGAGCTGTTTTTT. It translates to CASSTTGELFF.

The chain joins TRBV4-2 to TRBJ2-7, with D possibly called TRBD1 or TRBD2 (6 bases each). The germline V gene has CDR1 LGHNA and CDR2 YNFKEQ. The ends were cut back, 0 bases at V and 4 bases at J, with 13 bases in the middle. The CDR3 runs to 15 residues. Written as DNA, the CDR3 is TGTGCCAGCAGCCAAGATTTCGGGGGCATGTACGAGCAGTACTTC. Residues: CASSQDFGGMYEQYF.

The rearrangement joins TRBV2 to TRBJ2-1, with D tentatively TRBD2 (6 bases). Germline assignment: CDR1 SNHLY and CDR2 FYNNEI. V was pared by 5 bases and J by 6 bases, with 11 bases between. The CDR3 extends over 13 amino acids. The CDR3 is CASSRLVGNEQFF. CDR3 bases: TGTGCCAGCAGTAGACTAGTCGGCAATGAGCAGTTCTTC. The full variable domain, its missing parts supplied by reference TRBV2 and TRBJ2-1, is EPEVTQTPSHQVTQMGQEVILRCVPISNHLYFYWYRQILGQKVEFLVSFYNNEISEKSEIFDDQFSVERPDGSNFTLKIRSTKLEDSAMYFCASSRLVGNEQFFGPGTRLTVL.

The chain joins TRBV4-3 to TRBJ2-3; perhaps TRBD1 as D (6 bases). This CDR3 is 16 amino acids long. CDR1 and CDR2 from the germline V gene are LGHNA and YSLEER. Trimming pared 0 bases from V and 6 bases from J, leaving 16 bases between. The CDR3 nucleotides are TGCGCCAGCAGCCAAGATTTTGGTTACAGGGATGATACGCAGTATTTT. Translating gives CASSQDFGYRDDTQYF.

This clone was observed a handful of times. The V gene is TRBV9, the J gene TRBJ1-1; no firm D call. This CDR3 comprises 16 residues. Per germline, CDR1 SGDLS and CDR2 YYNGEE. V lost 2 bases and J 1 base, leaving 15 bases between the germline ends. In DNA, the CDR3 is TGTGCCAGCAGCGTTAGACTGACTGCCCCGAACACTGAAGCTTTCTTT. Translation gives CASSVRLTAPNTEAFF.

The chain recombines TRBV7-2 with TRBJ2-1, with 11 nucleotides matching TRBD2. CDR3 length: 17 amino acids. The germline V gene has CDR1 SGHTA and CDR2 FQGNSA. J lost 1 base, V lost 3 bases, and 5 bases had no gene match. The CDR3 nucleotides are TGTGCCAGCAGCTTCGCCCCTAGCGGGGGGTCCTACAATGAGCAGTTCTTC. Its translation: CASSFAPSGGSYNEQFF.

The gene calls are TRBV4-3 and TRBJ1-1, with D possibly being TRBD1 (5 bases). Germline assignment: CDR1 LGHNA and CDR2 YSLEER. Between the trimmed V and J ends, which lost 4 bases and 7 bases, there was a span of 19 bases. The CDR3 extends over 15 amino acids. The CDR3 loop reads CASSRPQEGVNEAFF. In DNA, the CDR3 is TGCGCCAGCAGCCGACCACAGGAGGGTGTTAATGAAGCTTTCTTT.

The chain recombines TRBV9 with TRBJ2-7; possibly TRBD1 for D (6 bases). V was pared by 0 bases and J by 4 bases, with 20 bases between. In germline, CDR1 is SGDLS, CDR2 YYNGEE. The CDR3 has 17 amino acids. The chain's CDR3 is CASSVADTGQGIYEQYF. For the CDR3, the DNA is TGTGCCAGCAGCGTAGCCGACACAGGGCAAGGGATATACGAGCAGTACTTC.

Comment on this clone: One end of the junction fails to match germline, which may point to a read error. V and J are TRBV28 and TRBJ2-7; 8 bases agree with TRBD2. Germline values: CDR1 MDHEN, CDR2 SYDVKM. This CDR3 spans 17 amino acids. Here the CDR3 reads CASSSLPGRGHSHEQYF. CDR3 DNA sequence: TGTGCCAGCAGTTCTCTCCCCGGGAGGGGACACTCCCACGAGCAGTACTTC.

The gene calls are TRBV7-8 and TRBJ2-6; D remains unclear. Germline V gives CDR1 SGHVS, CDR2 FQNEAQ. The V gene lost 1 base and the J gene lost 4 bases, with 11 bases spanning the gap. The CDR3 runs to 16 residues. CDR3 bases: TGTGCCAGCAGCTTAGGGTCGCCCCTAGGGGCCAACGTCCTGACTTTC. Its translation is CASSLGSPLGANVLTF.

This clone was seen a handful of times. This same CDR3 is encoded by further DNA sequences in the sample. The chain recombines TRBV7-3 with TRBJ1-1; D gene ambiguous. The V gene lost 5 bases and the J gene lost 1 base, with 8 bases spanning the gap. Germline loops: CDR1 SGHTA, CDR2 FQGTGA. The CDR3 loop spans 13 amino acids. CDR3 DNA sequence: TGTGCCAGCAGCCCCGGTCGGAACACTGAAGCTTTCTTT. Residues: CASSPGRNTEAFF.

The chain links TRBV19 to TRBJ1-5; a possible D gene is TRBD1 (5 bases). Per the germline V gene, CDR1 is LNHDA and CDR2 is SQIVND (reference sequence). Between the trimmed V and J ends, which lost 7 bases and 1 base, there was a span of 20 bases. This CDR3 is built from 17 residues. The chain's CDR3 is CASTLDGGGASNQPQHF. CDR3 nucleotide sequence: TGTGCCAGTACCCTCGACGGTGGAGGGGCCAGCAATCAGCCCCAGCATTTT.

CDR3 loop: CAWSVPRTTWDYGYTF. CDR3 DNA sequence: TGTGCCTGGAGTGTACCGAGGACAACCTGGGACTATGGCTACACCTTC. The chain carries TRBV30 and TRBJ1-2, with D tentatively TRBD1 (5 bases). CDR3 length: 16 amino acids. Trimming took off 0 bases at V and 3 bases at J, with 17 bases between the two ends. Germline V gene data show CDR1 as GTSNPN and CDR2 as SVGIG (reference sequence).

As concerns this clone: The same CDR3 arises from other DNA sequences in this sample as well. The genes are TRBV19 and TRBJ2-7; TRBD1 agrees at 8 bases. V dropped 5 bases and J dropped 0; count of bases not matched to a gene: 3. This CDR3 contains 14 residues. Germline V lookup: CDR1 LNHDA, CDR2 SQIVND (reference sequence). The CDR3 DNA reads TGTGCCAGTAGTGGGGGACAGGTCTCCTACGAGCAGTACTTC. Its translation: CASSGGQVSYEQYF.